These 31 T cell receptor beta chains share one sample of origin, sequenced in a study of response to subunit inactivated influenza vaccine. From the RT-PCR reads, TCRdb called clonotypes with MiXCR, one entry per CDR3 protein. The sample consists of 540,000 or so distinct CDR3 sequences, 10% to 15% of them appearing once. This specimen consisted of PBMCs from blood, obtained about 6 weeks after vaccination. Receptor source: a man aged 50 to 60 who received an inactivated influenza vaccine.

This clonotype has ten or more counts. V is TRBV5-1 and J is TRBJ2-7, with D hard to call. There are 13 residues in the CDR3. The ends were cut back, 3 bases at V and 2 bases at J, with 9 bases in the middle. Germline CDR1 reads SGHRS; CDR2 reads YFSETQ. CDR3 DNA sequence: TGCGCCAGCAGCTCCCTGGCTACCTACGAGCAGTACTTC. Encoded protein: CASSSLATYEQYF.

The rearrangement links TRBV12-3 or TRBV12-4 to TRBJ2-2, with TRBD2 matching over 7 bases. The V and J ends lost 3 bases and 7 bases, in that order; junction bases with no gene match: 5. The CDR3 covers 14 residues. The CDR3 nucleotides are TGTGCCAGCAGTTTTCGGGGGGACGGCGGGGAGCTGTTTTTT. This translates into CASSFRGDGGELFF.

The table lists this clonotype with a few counts. This chain connects TRBV5-5 to TRBJ1-4; D gene uncertain. This CDR3 is built from 14 residues. CDR1 is SGHKS, CDR2 YYEKEE, per germline (reference sequence). Trimming took off 0 bases at V and 8 bases at J, with 11 bases between the two ends. The CDR3 sequence: CASSLGGPREKLFF. In DNA form, the CDR3 reads TGTGCCAGCAGCTTGGGCGGCCCTCGGGAAAAACTGTTTTTT.

This clonotype was seen many times. CDR3 nucleotide sequence: TGCAGTGCAATCCCCGGGACAGGGGTATCCTACGAGCAGTACTTC. The encoded protein is CSAIPGTGVSYEQYF. J is TRBJ2-7 and V is TRBV20-1; 10 nucleotides agree with TRBD1. The germline V gene encodes CDR1 DFQATT and CDR2 SNEGSKA (reference sequence). CDR3 size: 15 residues. J lost 1 base, V lost 6 bases, and 9 bases had no gene match.

This clonotype appeared many times. The chain combines TRBV28 with TRBJ2-2; weak D call: TRBD2 (5 bases). Per germline, CDR1 MDHEN and CDR2 SYDVKM. CDR3 length equals 14 residues. Trimming removed 8 bases at V and 7 bases at J, with 17 bases between. This chain's CDR3 is CASLRREGFGELFF. CDR3 nucleotide sequence: TGTGCCAGCCTCCGGAGAGAGGGATTCGGGGAGCTGTTTTTT.

This rearrangement joins TRBV6-1 to TRBJ2-3; 8 nucleotides line up with TRBD1. Germline CDR1 reads MNHNS; CDR2 reads SASEGT. The junction had 4 bases not matched to a gene; V was cut back by 7 bases and J by 4 bases. The CDR3 extends over 13 amino acids. CDR3 sequence reads: CASTGQGADTQYF. In DNA, the CDR3 is TGTGCCAGCACTGGACAGGGCGCAGATACGCAGTATTTT.

The genes are TRBV14 and TRBJ2-1; no firm D call. V was trimmed by 1 base and J by 4 bases, leaving 11 bases between them. Germline assignment: CDR1 SGHDN and CDR2 FVKESK. The CDR3 runs 15 residues. CDR3 nucleotides: TGTGCCAGCAGCCAAGGGACCACTATTTACAATGAGCAGTTCTTC. Protein sequence: CASSQGTTIYNEQFF. The whole variable domain, remainder taken from reference TRBV14 and TRBJ2-1, is EAGVTQFPSHSVIEKGQTVTLRCDPISGHDNLYWYRRVMGKEIKFLLHFVKESKQDESGMPNNRFLAERTGGTYSTLKVQPAELEDSGVYFCASSQGTTIYNEQFFGPGTRLTVL.

In this sample, this clonotype turned up a few times. This chain connects TRBV3-1 to TRBJ2-5; 8 bases line up with TRBD2. Germline-derived CDR1 and CDR2 are LGHDT and YNNKEL (reference sequence). V was clipped by 2 bases and J by 2 bases; unmatched bases: 4. The CDR3 runs to 15 residues. The CDR3 protein is CASSQRLAKQETQYF. Here the CDR3 DNA reads TGTGCCAGCAGCCAACGACTAGCGAAACAAGAGACCCAGTACTTC.

The chain carries TRBV7-2 and TRBJ2-5, with D unclear. Trimming left V 0 bases short and J 2 bases short, with 13 bases between. Germline V gene lookup returns CDR1 SGHTA and CDR2 FQGNSA. The CDR3 contains 16 residues. CDR3 region: CASSLALGLIQETQYF. CDR3 nucleotide sequence: TGTGCCAGCAGCTTAGCGTTAGGGCTGATACAAGAGACCCAGTACTTC.

This clonotype has only a few counts. V and J are TRBV4-1 and TRBJ2-2; unclear D gene. Trimming took 1 base from V and 0 from J, leaving 9 bases between them. The CDR3 consists of 16 residues. Per the germline V gene, CDR1 is MGHRA and CDR2 is YSYEKL. The CDR3 protein is CASSQGGPANTGELFF. The CDR3 coding sequence is TGCGCCAGCAGCCAAGGAGGACCCGCGAACACCGGGGAGCTGTTTTTT.

The chain employs TRBV11-3 and TRBJ2-2, with 7 bases identical to TRBD2. This CDR3 is 15 amino acids long. The junction had 7 bases not matched to a gene; V was cut back by 5 bases and J by 4 bases. From germline, CDR1 is SGHNT and CDR2 YENEEA. The CDR3 DNA reads as TGTGCCAGCAGCCCTACCGGGACTACCACCGGGGAGCTGTTTTTT. Translated: CASSPTGTTTGELFF.

In this sample, this clonotype turned up a few times. This rearrangement joins TRBV4-3 to TRBJ2-1, with TRBD2 matching 10 bases. V was pared by 5 bases and J by 6 bases, with 7 bases of the junction left unmatched. The germline CDR1 and CDR2 sequences are LGHNA and YSLEER. This CDR3 spans 15 amino acids. In nucleotides, the CDR3 is TGCGCCAGCAGCGACGAGCGGGAGGGCCTCAATGAGCAGTTCTTC. It translates to CASSDEREGLNEQFF.

A few counts support this clonotype. The V gene is TRBV19, the J gene TRBJ1-6; 7 nucleotides align to TRBD1. Looked up from germline, CDR1 is LNHDA and CDR2 is SQIVND (reference sequence). The trim removed 4 bases at V and 7 bases at J, leaving 4 bases unmatched. The CDR3 runs 14 residues. The CDR3 sequence is CASSTGQVNSPLHF. CDR3 DNA sequence: TGTGCCAGTAGTACTGGACAGGTGAATTCACCCCTCCACTTT.

This clonotype came up a few times. The gene calls are TRBV11-2 and TRBJ2-7; D is unresolved. Trimming took 3 bases from V and 12 from J, leaving 18 bases between them. The CDR3 consists of 13 residues. Germline V CDR1 and CDR2: SGHAT, FQNNGV. In DNA form, the CDR3 reads TGTGCCAGCAGCTTGGGATGGGAAACTAAGCCGTACTTC. Its protein product is CASSLGWETKPYF.

The V and J genes are TRBV11-2 and TRBJ2-7, with TRBD1 identical over 8 bases. Trimming took 6 bases from V and 5 from J; bases not matched to a gene: 12. Germline V gene data show CDR1 as SGHAT and CDR2 as FQNNGV. CDR3 length: 15 amino acids. Written as DNA, the CDR3 is TGTGCCAGCAGGGTCCCGGGACAGGCTGCCCACGAGCAGTACTTC. It codes for CASRVPGQAAHEQYF. The complete variable domain, with remaining parts taken from reference TRBV11-2 and TRBJ2-7, reads EAGVAQSPRYKIIEKRQSVAFWCNPISGHATLYWYQQILGQGPKLLIQFQNNGVVDDSQLPKDRFSAERLKGVDSTLKIQPAKLEDSAVYLCASRVPGQAAHEQYFGPGTRLTVT.

The genes are TRBV5-6 and TRBJ2-7, with 7 bases matching TRBD1. Germline lookup yields CDR1 SGHDT and CDR2 YYEEEE. The CDR3 contains 14 residues. J was trimmed by 5 bases and V by 2 bases; bases with no gene match: 7. CDR3 in amino acids: CASSLPTGSDEQYF. Here the CDR3 DNA reads TGTGCCAGCAGCTTACCGACAGGGAGTGACGAGCAGTACTTC.

This clonotype was seen a few times. This chain links TRBV11-1 with TRBJ2-7; TRBD1 might be the D (6 bases). V lost 5 bases and J lost 1, with 24 bases in between. Per the germline V gene, CDR1 is SGHAT and CDR2 is FQDESV (reference sequence). The CDR3 extends over 18 amino acids. The DNA for the CDR3 is TGTGCCAGCAGCCACCGGACAGAAGACGCGATAAAATCCTACGAGCAGTACTTC. It specifies CASSHRTEDAIKSYEQYF. Full variable domain (remainder filled in from reference TRBV11-1 and TRBJ2-7): EAEVAQSPRYKITEKSQAVAFWCDPISGHATLYWYRQILGQGPELLVQFQDESVVDDSQLPKDRFSAERLKGVDSTLKIQPAELGDSAMYLCASSHRTEDAIKSYEQYFGPGTRLTVT.

V usage is TRBV20-1 and J usage is TRBJ2-1, with 16 bases identical to TRBD2. This CDR3 comprises 17 residues. The junction had 5 bases not matched to a gene; V was cut back by 6 bases and J by 0 bases. Germline V gene sequence: CDR1 DFQATT, CDR2 SNEGSKA (reference sequence). The CDR3: CSAEGLAGGASYNEQFF. The CDR3, as DNA: TGCAGTGCGGAGGGACTAGCGGGGGGGGCCTCCTACAATGAGCAGTTCTTC.

This clonotype was detected many times. The chain is built from TRBV6-1 and TRBJ1-2, with 11 bases that match TRBD1. The CDR3 has 13 residues. V was clipped by 6 bases and J by 7 bases; unmatched bases: 4. CDR1 and CDR2 from the germline V gene are MNHNS and SASEGT. The CDR3 loop is CASRGQGGSGYTF. The CDR3 DNA sequence: TGTGCCAGCAGGGGACAGGGGGGAAGTGGCTACACCTTC.

For this clonotype: This clone may be a read error of a much larger clone one base away. The gene calls are TRBV27 and TRBJ1-2, with D hard to call. The germline V gene encodes CDR1 MNHEY and CDR2 SMNVEV (reference sequence). This CDR3 has 13 residues. The CDR3: CASSLTANYGNTF. DNA of the CDR3: TGTGCCAGCAGTTTAACCGCTAACTATGGCAACACCTTC.

The rearrangement uses TRBV6-2 or TRBV6-3 and TRBJ2-1, with a weak D call TRBD2 (6 bases). This CDR3 spans 13 amino acids. From germline, CDR1 is MNHEY and CDR2 SVGEGT. V gave up 4 bases and J gave up 5 bases, with 9 bases separating them. The DNA for the CDR3 is TGTGCCAGCAGTTGGGGGAGGAACAATGAGCAGTTCTTC. Amino acid sequence: CASSWGRNNEQFF.

This clonotype has only a few counts. The rearrangement joins TRBV11-2 to TRBJ2-7; a weak D match, TRBD1 (6 bases). V gave up 0 bases and J gave up 4 bases, with 10 bases separating them. The germline gives CDR1 SGHAT, CDR2 FQNNGV. CDR3 length: 14 amino acids. The CDR3 loop reads CASSLEQGLYEQYF. CDR3 sequence (DNA): TGTGCCAGCAGCTTAGAACAGGGCTTGTACGAGCAGTACTTC.

The rearrangement uses TRBV7-2 and TRBJ2-3; 7 bases fit TRBD2. Germline V lookup: CDR1 SGHTA, CDR2 FQGNSA. J gave up 2 bases and V 1 base, and 6 bases lay outside the gene matches. The CDR3 sequence is 16 residues long. CDR3 residues: CASSLVGGRNTDTQYF. The CDR3 nucleotides read TGTGCCAGCAGCTTAGTGGGCGGGAGAAACACAGATACGCAGTATTTT.

The rearrangement uses TRBV5-5 and TRBJ1-5; D is undetermined. Trimming took off 4 bases at V and 1 base at J, with 12 bases between the two ends. The germline V gene encodes CDR1 SGHKS and CDR2 YYEKEE (reference sequence). The CDR3 sequence is 15 residues long. The CDR3 bases are TGTGCCAGCAGCCCCAGGTGGAACAGCAATCAGCCCCAGCATTTT. This codes for CASSPRWNSNQPQHF.

The V and J genes are TRBV7-6 and TRBJ2-2; D gene ambiguous. Trimming shortened V by 3 bases and J by 3 bases, and 11 bases separated the two germline ends. This CDR3 has 15 amino acids. From germline, CDR1 is SGHVS and CDR2 FNYEAQ. CDR3 region: CASSFSAPHTGELFF. CDR3 nucleotide sequence: TGTGCCAGCAGCTTCTCCGCACCTCACACCGGGGAGCTGTTTTTT.

In DNA form, the CDR3 reads TGTGCCAGCAGTCCCGGACAGGGAGGCTACACCTTC. It specifies CASSPGQGGYTF. The chain employs TRBV12-3 or TRBV12-4 and TRBJ1-2; TRBD1 aligns across 8 bases. CDR3 size: 12 residues. The ends lost 5 bases at V and 8 bases at J; junction bases unmatched: 4.

This clonotype was counted between two and nine times. This chain joins TRBV15 and TRBJ1-1; TRBD1 matches at 7 bases. Unmatched junction bases numbered 4, after V lost 3 bases and J lost 0 bases. CDR3 length: 15 residues. Germline V gene data show CDR1 as LNHNV and CDR2 as YYDKDF (reference sequence). CDR3 protein: CATSRSQGMNTEAFF. Here the CDR3 DNA reads TGTGCCACCAGCAGGTCACAGGGGATGAACACTGAAGCTTTCTTT.

This clonotype occurred a few times. The rearrangement uses TRBV7-9 and TRBJ1-2; D possibly corresponds to TRBD1 (5 bases). V dropped 5 bases and J dropped 4 bases, with 14 bases sitting between them. The length of the CDR3 is 14 residues. Per germline, CDR1 SEHNR and CDR2 FQNEAQ (reference sequence). CDR3 bases: TGTGCCAGCAGCCTCCCGGGGGTCGGCTATGGCTACACCTTC. The encoded protein is CASSLPGVGYGYTF. The variable domain in full, completed from reference TRBV7-9 and TRBJ1-2, reads DTGVSQNPRHKITKRGQNVTFRCDPISEHNRLYWYRQTLGQGPEFLTYFQNEAQLEKSRLLSDRFSAERPKGSFSTLEIQRTEQGDSAMYLCASSLPGVGYGYTFGSGTRLTVV.

This clonotype has more than one count but fewer than ten. This chain connects TRBV24-1 to TRBJ2-1; 13 bases fit TRBD2. The CDR3 totals 16 residues. V lost 4 bases, J lost 10 bases, and 9 bases stayed unmatched. The germline CDR1 and CDR2 sequences are KGHDR and SFDVKD. The CDR3 DNA sequence: TGTGCCACCAGTGACCCGGGACTAGCGGGGTCACCCGAGCAGTTCTTC. Protein: CATSDPGLAGSPEQFF.

The chain links TRBV7-3 to TRBJ2-1, with D maybe TRBD2 (6 bases). The CDR3 loop spans 13 amino acids. Per the germline V gene, CDR1 is SGHTA and CDR2 is FQGTGA. The germline V and J ends were trimmed by 2 bases and 9 bases, with 11 bases remaining between them. The CDR3 reads CASSLSSDGEQFF. DNA for the CDR3: TGTGCCAGCAGCTTATCTAGCGATGGTGAGCAGTTCTTC.

V is TRBV20-1 and J is TRBJ2-5; D ambiguous. The CDR3 consists of 14 residues. Per germline, CDR1 DFQATT and CDR2 SNEGSKA (reference sequence). Trimming pared 3 bases from V and 4 bases from J, leaving 15 bases between. The CDR3 here is CSARSEPDTETQYF. CDR3 nucleotide sequence: TGCAGTGCTAGGTCCGAGCCCGACACAGAGACCCAGTACTTC.